A single sample gave rise to the 24 T cell receptor beta chains below, sequenced in a study of blood T cell repertoires in COVID-19. Sequenced by immunoSEQ multiplex PCR; TCRdb stores in-frame clones only, minus some. The table has approximately 300,000 clones, over 70% seen once. Input material: peripheral blood. The receptor set was obtained from a woman between 45 and 60 years old with acute or convalescent COVID-19.

This rearrangement joins TRBV12-5 to TRBJ2-1, with unresolved D. The CDR3 runs to 12 residues. V gave up 7 bases and J gave up 0 bases, with 4 bases separating them. The germline V gene has CDR1 LGHNT and CDR2 FRNRAP. CDR3 residues: CASVSSYNEQFF. The CDR3 nucleotides read TGTGCTAGTGTTAGCTCCTACAATGAGCAGTTCTTC.

This chain links TRBV25-1 with TRBJ1-1; D gene uncertain. The V and J ends lost 3 bases and 5 bases respectively, with 13 bases between them. Germline loops: CDR1 MGHDK, CDR2 SYGVNS. The CDR3 has 14 residues. The CDR3 protein is CASSDGSIITEAFF. CDR3 bases: TGTGCCAGCAGTGACGGGTCGATCATAACTGAAGCTTTCTTT.

The J gene is TRBJ1-5, the V gene TRBV27; D remains unclear. The CDR3 extends over 12 amino acids. Germline CDR1 MNHEY, CDR2 SMNVEV (reference sequence). V was pared by 5 bases and J by 15 bases, with 17 bases between. CDR3 amino acids: CASSPRAGPWHF. The CDR3 region has the DNA TGTGCCAGCAGTCCTCGGGCGGGCCCCTGGCATTTT.

This clone is a singleton in its sample. The rearrangement links TRBV5-4 to TRBJ2-7; 9 bases align to TRBD1. With V trimmed by 7 bases and J by 3 bases, 5 bases remained unmatched. The length of the CDR3 is 13 residues. CDR1 and CDR2 (germline): SGHNT, YYREEE (reference sequence). The DNA of the CDR3 is TGTGCCAGCGGCCGGGACAGGGTCTACGAGCAGTACTTC. It codes for CASGRDRVYEQYF.

In this sample, this clone turned up a few times. The V gene is TRBV7-2, the J gene TRBJ1-3, with no clear D. Trimming removed 5 bases from V and 2 bases from J, with 19 bases in between. There are 17 residues in the CDR3. Germline V CDR1 and CDR2: SGHTA, FQGNSA. Here the CDR3 reads CASSLRLGQAAGNTIYF. The CDR3 DNA is TGTGCCAGCAGCCTTCGGTTAGGCCAGGCAGCTGGAAACACCATATATTTT. Looking up the rest from reference TRBV7-2 and TRBJ1-3 gives the full variable domain: GAGVSQSPSNKVTEKGKDVELRCDPISGHTALYWYRQSLGQGLEFLIYFQGNSAPDKSGLPSDRFSAERTGGSVSTLTIQRTQQEDSAVYLCASSLRLGQAAGNTIYFGEGSWLTVV.

The rearrangement uses TRBV7-2 and TRBJ1-2; 9 bases align to TRBD1. The V gene end was trimmed by 5 bases and the J gene end by 4 bases; junction bases not matched to a gene: 5. The V gene's germline CDR1 is SGHTA and CDR2 FQGNSA. The CDR3 contains 14 residues. The CDR3 protein is CASSTTGGSYGYTF. CDR3 sequence (DNA): TGTGCCAGCAGCACGACAGGGGGAAGCTATGGCTACACCTTC.

V and J are TRBV29-1 and TRBJ1-2, with D perhaps matching TRBD1 (6 bases). The V end was cut by 5 bases, the J end by 8 bases, with 15 bases between. The length of the CDR3 is 12 residues. Looked up from germline, CDR1 is SQVTM and CDR2 is ANQGSEA. CDR3 bases: TGCAGCGTTTTTAAGACAGGATCCGGCTACACCTTC. Translated: CSVFKTGSGYTF.

This chain joins TRBV3-1 (or the pseudogene TRBV3-2) and TRBJ1-2; D is perhaps TRBD1 (6 bases). Germline CDR1 reads LGHDT; CDR2 reads YNNKEL (reference sequence). Trimming shortened V by 4 bases and J by 2 bases, and 8 bases separated the two germline ends. CDR3 length equals 13 residues. CDR3 loop: CASSRTENYGYTF. As DNA, the CDR3 is TGTGCCAGCAGCCGGACAGAAAACTATGGCTACACCTTC.

V is TRBV15 and J is TRBJ1-2; D might be TRBD1 (5 bases). V gave up 0 bases and J gave up 7 bases, with 15 bases separating them. CDR1 is LNHNV, CDR2 YYDKDF, per germline (reference sequence). This CDR3 is built from 15 residues. The CDR3 region is CATSREGGAEGGYTF. The CDR3 nucleotides are TGTGCCACCAGCAGAGAGGGCGGGGCCGAGGGTGGCTACACCTTC.

The chain couples TRBV7-2 to TRBJ1-2, with D hard to call. Germline V gene lookup returns CDR1 SGHTA and CDR2 FQGNSA. Trimming took 2 bases from V and 2 from J, leaving 18 bases between them. The CDR3 sequence is 17 residues long. In DNA form, the CDR3 reads TGTGCCAGCAGCTTACAACTCGCGACGGGAAGCAACTATGGCTACACCTTC. Its protein is CASSLQLATGSNYGYTF.

This chain links TRBV6-5 with TRBJ1-3; no firm D call. CDR1 and CDR2 from the germline V gene are MNHEY and SVGAGI. V was cut by 2 bases and J by 8 bases, with 10 bases left in between. The CDR3 totals 13 residues. CDR3 DNA: TGTGCCAGCAGTTACACCCCTGGGCACACCATATATTTT. It encodes CASSYTPGHTIYF.

This chain connects TRBV10-1 to TRBJ2-3; TRBD2 agrees at 7 bases. V lost 5 bases, J lost 2 bases, and 7 bases stayed unmatched. In germline, CDR1 is WNHNN, CDR2 SYGVQD (reference sequence). The CDR3 sequence is 15 residues long. Written as DNA, the CDR3 is TGCGCCAGCAGTTTGGACGGGGGGTTCACAGATACGCAGTATTTT. Its translation is CASSLDGGFTDTQYF.

J is TRBJ1-1 and V is TRBV7-9; 7 bases are shared with TRBD1. The CDR3 consists of 13 residues. V lost 4 bases and J lost 7; bases outside the gene matches: 6. Germline CDR1 is SEHNR and CDR2 is FQNEAQ (reference sequence). The CDR3 spells CASSSLDRFEAFF. The DNA of the CDR3 is TGTGCCAGCAGCTCCTTGGACAGGTTTGAAGCTTTCTTT.

The V call is TRBV19, the J call TRBJ2-2; D perhaps matches TRBD1 (8 bases). Trimming shortened V by 9 bases and J by 6 bases, and 20 bases separated the two germline ends. CDR3 size: 15 residues. The germline gives CDR1 LNHDA, CDR2 SQIVND (reference sequence). CDR3 region: CASHKTGGDPGELFF. For the CDR3, the DNA is TGTGCCAGCCATAAAACAGGGGGGGATCCCGGGGAGCTGTTTTTT.

The chain employs TRBV25-1 and TRBJ1-4; D is unresolved. V lost 4 bases and J lost 14, with 29 bases in between. The germline V gene has CDR1 MGHDK and CDR2 SYGVNS. The CDR3 spans 17 residues. This CDR3 reads CASSAGPGEGIPGGLFF. Written as DNA, the CDR3 is TGTGCCAGCAGTGCTGGGCCGGGAGAAGGAATCCCAGGAGGTCTGTTTTTT.

The genes are TRBV18 and TRBJ1-2; 7 bases agree with TRBD1. This CDR3 has 15 amino acids. The ends lost 2 bases at V and 0 bases at J; junction bases unmatched: 3. The germline V gene encodes CDR1 KGHSH and CDR2 LQKENI. In DNA form, the CDR3 reads TGTGCCAGCTCACCAGGCAGGGGGACTAACTATGGCTACACCTTC. Its protein is CASSPGRGTNYGYTF.

This clone was seen once. The chain couples TRBV10-3 to TRBJ2-1, with 8 positions matching TRBD1. CDR1 is ENHRY, CDR2 SYGVKD, per germline. V shed 7 bases and J 6 bases; nucleotides not matched to a gene: 5. The CDR3 totals 13 residues. DNA for the CDR3: TGTGCCATCACGCGACAGGGGTCCAATGAGCAGTTCTTC. Its translation: CAITRQGSNEQFF.

In the case of this clone: Compared with germline, one end of the junction differs, possibly owing to a read error. This chain uses TRBV7-3 with TRBJ2-7; TRBD2 matches at 12 bases. CDR3 length: 13 amino acids. Germline V gives CDR1 SGHTA, CDR2 FQGTGA. CDR3 bases: TGTGCCAGCAGCTTAACGATAGCTAGCGGGAGGGTCTTC. Its translation is CASSLTIASGRVF.

This chain connects TRBV6-5 to TRBJ2-7; a weak D match, TRBD2 (6 bases). Trimming removed 4 bases from V and 0 bases from J, with 16 bases in between. The CDR3 runs 16 residues. Looked up from germline, CDR1 is MNHEY and CDR2 is SVGAGI. CDR3 sequence (DNA): TGTGCCAGCAGTTCCCGGGGGAGCACCCACTCCTACGAGCAGTACTTC. Its translation: CASSSRGSTHSYEQYF.

The V gene is TRBV6-5, the J gene TRBJ1-2, with a tentative D call TRBD1 (6 bases). Trimming shortened V by 2 bases and J by 1 base, and 11 bases separated the two germline ends. This CDR3 is 15 amino acids long. The germline V gene has CDR1 MNHEY and CDR2 SVGAGI. For the CDR3, the DNA is TGTGCCAGCAGTTACGGGACACCGATTAACTATGGCTACACCTTC. Translating gives CASSYGTPINYGYTF.

This clone was observed a handful of times. The genes are TRBV6-4 and TRBJ2-1; D is ambiguous. The germline CDR1 and CDR2 sequences are MRHNA and SNTAGT. CDR3 length: 14 amino acids. V gave up 0 bases and J gave up 6 bases, with 9 bases separating them. The CDR3 nucleotides read TGTGCCAGCAGTGACTCGAATCAGGCCAATGAGCAGTTCTTC. Its protein product is CASSDSNQANEQFF.

The genes are TRBV4-1 and TRBJ2-5, with TRBD1 matching over 12 bases. CDR1 MGHRA and CDR2 YSYEKL come from the germline V gene. J lost 6 bases, V lost 3 bases, and 5 bases had no gene match. The CDR3 runs to 15 residues. In DNA, the CDR3 is TGCGCCAGCAGCCAGGCCGGGACAGGGGGCCAGACCCAGTACTTC. Protein product: CASSQAGTGGQTQYF.

This chain joins TRBV6-1 and TRBJ1-1; D is possibly TRBD1 (5 bases). The V end lost 4 bases, the J end lost 3 bases, and 21 bases lay between the germline ends. There are 17 residues in the CDR3. Germline CDR1 and CDR2: MNHNS and SASEGT. CDR3 DNA sequence: TGTGCCAGCAGTGCTGTATTTCAGGGTCGAAGGTACACTGAAGCTTTCTTT. Its translation: CASSAVFQGRRYTEAFF.

The chain has TRBV28 and TRBJ1-6; no firm D call. With 8 bases removed from V and 7 bases from J, the gap between germline ends came to 12 bases. The CDR3 length is 13 residues. Germline V CDR1 and CDR2: MDHEN, SYDVKM. This CDR3 is CASGGDTNSPLHF. As DNA, the CDR3 is TGTGCCAGCGGAGGAGACACGAATTCACCCCTCCACTTT.